The rows below give T cell receptor beta chains drawn from one sample of a study of CD8 T cells in ankylosing spondylitis. TCRdb processed the 5' RACE reads anew with MiXCR; each CDR3 protein has one entry. The table shows 340,000 or so distinct CDR3 sequences, with roughly 15% occurring only once. Sequenced sample: blood, either unsorted or a sorted T cell fraction (not recorded which). These receptors originate from a male donor with ankylosing spondylitis or in good health (not recorded which). CDR3s include the opening cysteine and the closing phenylalanine or tryptophan. The D gene is left open where the match is weak. Size is stated for part of the rows, as once, few or many counts, or as a class when the clone is expanded.

TRBV6-1	TRBJ1-5	few	NA	TGTGCCAGCAGCCGTTTTCAGCCCCAGCATTTT	CASSRFQPQHF
TRBV2	TRBJ2-7	few	TRBD2	TGTGCCAGCATGGGGACTAGCGGCTACGAGCAGTACTTC	CASMGTSGYEQYF
TRBV24-1	TRBJ2-3	few	NA	TGTGCCACCAGTGACTCTACCGCAACAGATACGCAGTATTTT	CATSDSTATDTQYF
TRBV7-2	TRBJ2-2	NA	NA	TGTGCCAGCAGCTTAACGACATTGAACACCGGGGAGCTGTTTTTT	CASSLTTLNTGELFF
TRBV7-6	TRBJ1-1	NA	TRBD1	TGTGCCAGCAGCTTAGGAGGGACAGGGTCGAACACTGAAGCTTTCTTT	CASSLGGTGSNTEAFF
TRBV18	TRBJ1-5	few	TRBD1	TGTGCCAGCTCACCTTTCGACAGGGGGAAAAATCAGCCCCAGCATTTT	CASSPFDRGKNQPQHF
TRBV5-1	TRBJ1-4	NA	TRBD1	TGCGCCAGCAGCTTACAGGGGAGCGAAAAACTGTTTTTT	CASSLQGSEKLFF
TRBV6-1	TRBJ2-3	NA	NA	TGTGCCAGCAGTCGATCACAGGGCAGCACAGATACGCAGTATTTT	CASSRSQGSTDTQYF
TRBV19	TRBJ2-2	few	TRBD2	TGTGCCAGTAGTTGGGGAGGGCCGAGCACCGGGGAGCTGTTTTTT	CASSWGGPSTGELFF
TRBV15	TRBJ1-6	NA	NA	TGTGCCACCAGGATCTTCGGGACGGCTGATTCACCCCTCCACTTT	CATRIFGTADSPLHF
TRBV12-3/TRBV12-4	TRBJ2-1	few	TRBD2	TGTGCCAGCAGTGCTCAGCGGGGGGGTCACTCCTACAATGAGCAGTTCTTC	CASSAQRGGHSYNEQFF
TRBV19	TRBJ1-2	NA	NA	TGTGCCAGTAGTATCGGAGGCAGGGAGGCCTATGGCTACACCTTC	CASSIGGREAYGYTF
TRBV12-3/TRBV12-4	TRBJ2-1	many	TRBD1	TGTGCCAGCAGTCAAGGACAGGGATCCAATGAGCAGTTCTTC	CASSQGQGSNEQFF
TRBV5-1	TRBJ2-5	NA	TRBD2	TGCGCCAGCGCCCTCCGGGGGGGAGGAGAGACCCAGTACTTC	CASALRGGGETQYF
TRBV12-3/TRBV12-4	TRBJ2-7	medium-sized	NA	TGTGCCAGCAGTTTTTCAGCCGGGTCCTACGAGCAGTACTTC	CASSFSAGSYEQYF
TRBV7-2	TRBJ1-2	many	NA	TGTGCCAGCAGCTTAGGAGGCCGGGAGCGCTACACCTTC	CASSLGGRERYTF
TRBV12-3/TRBV12-4	TRBJ2-2	NA	TRBD2	TGTGCCAGTCGGACTAGCGGGAGCCCCGGGGAGCTGTTTTTT	CASRTSGSPGELFF
TRBV29-1	TRBJ2-5	NA	NA	TGCAGCGGGGGTATCGGAGGGGAGACCCAGTACTTC	CSGGIGGETQYF
TRBV29-1	TRBJ1-4	NA	TRBD1	TGCAGCGTCGCAGGGGGACGCGGTGAAAAACTGTTTTTT	CSVAGGRGEKLFF
TRBV10-3	TRBJ1-2	many	NA	TGTGCCATCAGTGGCCAAGGGGGTGACTATGGCTACACCTTC	CAISGQGGDYGYTF
TRBV11-2	TRBJ2-1	few	TRBD2	TGTGCCAGCAGCTTAGTTCCGGCGGGAGGGGGCTCCTACAATGAGCAGTTCTTC	CASSLVPAGGGSYNEQFF
TRBV6-5	TRBJ2-7	NA	NA	TGTGCCAGCAGCCCCTCCCCTTACGAGCAGTACTTC	CASSPSPYEQYF
TRBV12-3/TRBV12-4	TRBJ2-2	few	TRBD1	TGTGCCAGCAGTAACAGGGGGAACACCGGGGAGCTGTTTTTT	CASSNRGNTGELFF
TRBV6-1	TRBJ2-7	NA	NA	TGTGCCAGCACCGAAAGGAGGACCTTTTCCTACGAGCAGTACTTC	CASTERRTFSYEQYF
TRBV12-3/TRBV12-4	TRBJ1-3	many	NA	TGTGCCAGCAGTTTAGGACAGGTTGTTGGAAACACCATATATTTT	CASSLGQVVGNTIYF
TRBV18	TRBJ2-1	NA	TRBD1	TGTGCCAGCTCACAGGACAGGAGCTTCGACAATGAGCAGTTCTTC	CASSQDRSFDNEQFF
TRBV7-2	TRBJ2-3	NA	NA	TGTGCCAGCAGCTTACACTTTAGCCGAAATACGCAGTATTTT	CASSLHFSRNTQYF
TRBV24-1	TRBJ2-1	few	NA	TGTGCCACCAGTGCCAGGGACCCCTACAATGAGCAGTTCTTC	CATSARDPYNEQFF
TRBV4-1	TRBJ2-5	few	NA	TGCGCCAGCAGCCGGGGTATAGGAGTCCAAGAGACCCAGTACTTC	CASSRGIGVQETQYF
TRBV10-3	TRBJ1-2	few	NA	TGTGCCATCAGTGAACGCAGTAACTATGGCTACACCTTC	CAISERSNYGYTF
TRBV20-1	TRBJ1-2	few	NA	TGCAGTGCTAGAGCCAGGGGTTGGGAGGGCTACACCTTC	CSARARGWEGYTF
TRBV20-1	TRBJ2-1	NA	NA	TGCAGTGCTAGATTTTTCGGCTCCCCAACTCTCAATGAGCAGTTCTTC	CSARFFGSPTLNEQFF
TRBV15	TRBJ1-3	many	NA	TGTGCCACCAGCTCGTATCTTCGGGGAGATGGAAACACCATATATTTT	CATSSYLRGDGNTIYF
TRBV10-2	TRBJ2-7	few	NA	TGCGCCAGCAGTGACCGGACAGCCTTCTTCTACGAGCAGTACTTC	CASSDRTAFFYEQYF
TRBV5-1	TRBJ1-4	few	NA	TGCGCCAGCAGCTTCGGCAGTCCGCGGGAAAAACTGTTTTTT	CASSFGSPREKLFF
TRBV24-1	TRBJ2-2	many	TRBD2	TGTGCCACCAGTGATCCCGGACTAGCCGGGGAGCTGTTTTTT	CATSDPGLAGELFF
TRBV3-1	TRBJ2-1	NA	NA	TGTGCCAGCAGCCCCACGCCGGGGGAGGTCAGTGAGCAGTTCTTC	CASSPTPGEVSEQFF
TRBV6-1	TRBJ2-2	NA	NA	TGTGCCAGCAGACAGGGATACACCGGGGAGCTGTTTTTT	CASRQGYTGELFF
TRBV20-1	TRBJ2-6	NA	NA	TGCAGTGCTACGGGCCTCTCTGGGGCCAACGTCCTGACTTTC	CSATGLSGANVLTF
TRBV4-2	TRBJ2-7	NA	TRBD2	TGTGCCAGCAGCCAAGTCAGCGGGAGCACTACGAGGCAGTACTTC	CASSQVSGSTTRQYF
TRBV5-1	TRBJ2-7	few	NA	TGCGCCAGCATGGACGTTGGGGGGTACGAGCAGTACTTC	CASMDVGGYEQYF
TRBV6-5	TRBJ1-1	NA	NA	TGTGCCAGCAGTTCGGCCTACACTGAAGCTTTCTTT	CASSSAYTEAFF
TRBV28	TRBJ2-3	few	NA	TGTGCCAGCAGTTCCCTAGGGGCACAAGATACGCAGTATTTT	CASSSLGAQDTQYF
TRBV3-1	TRBJ1-1	NA	NA	TGTGCCAGCAGCCAAGCACAGGTGAACACTGAAGCTTTCTTT	CASSQAQVNTEAFF
TRBV2	TRBJ2-5	NA	TRBD2	TGTGCCAGCAGTGAAGTGCAGACTAGCGGGAGGGCCCAGTACTTC	CASSEVQTSGRAQYF
TRBV20-1	TRBJ2-1	NA	NA	TGCAGTGCTAGCGCCTCCTCGGGGTACAATGAGCAGTTCTTC	CSASASSGYNEQFF
TRBV5-6	TRBJ2-1	many	TRBD2	TGTGCCAGCAGCTTGGTGGCTAGCGGGAGGGCCGATGAGCAGTTCTTC	CASSLVASGRADEQFF
TRBV20-1	TRBJ1-5	many	TRBD1	TGCAGTGCTAGAGTCTCAGGGGGTTATAGCAATCAGCCCCAGCATTTT	CSARVSGGYSNQPQHF
TRBV19	TRBJ2-1	once	TRBD1	TGTGCCAGTACTCCGGGACAGGGGGCATATGAGCAGTTCTTC	CASTPGQGAYEQFF
TRBV20-1	TRBJ2-7	few	NA	TGCAGTGCTATCCCGCAGACAGCGAACTACGAGCAGTACTTC	CSAIPQTANYEQYF
TRBV7-2	TRBJ2-3	few	NA	TGTGCCAGCAGCTTAGTAGGGGGGCCGCTTAGCACAGATACGCAGTATTTT	CASSLVGGPLSTDTQYF
TRBV4-2	TRBJ2-1	NA	TRBD2	TGTGCCAGCAGCCAAAACTTCGGGACTAGCAGCTACAATGAGCAGTTCTTC	CASSQNFGTSSYNEQFF
TRBV12-3/TRBV12-4	TRBJ1-1	NA	NA	TGTGCCAGCACCCTCGAAAGTCACCGTAATAGTGGAGCTTTCTTT	CASTLESHRNSGAFF
TRBV11-2	TRBJ1-4	NA	TRBD1	TGTGCCAGCAGTCAGGGGGGCATCGGTGAAAAACTGTTTTTT	CASSQGGIGEKLFF
TRBV12-3/TRBV12-4	TRBJ2-6	NA	NA	TGTGCCAGCAGTCGGGGTGGCAGTCCCAACGTCCTGACTTTC	CASSRGGSPNVLTF